Below are 6 T cell receptor beta chains sequenced from a single sample in a study of cytomegalovirus exposure and HLA in healthy donors. The PCR was carried out with 60 Vbeta primers and 13 Jbeta primers. TCRdb's copy holds only in-frame clones and misses some; the assay was immunoSEQ multiplex PCR. The table has about 57,000 clones, approximately 83% seen once. The specimen was PBMCs. The receptors come from a man aged 25-45 years in good health and CMV-seronegative.

The rearrangement uses TRBV7-7 and TRBJ2-5; 11 bases map to TRBD2. The CDR3 has 14 residues. The J segment lost 5 bases and the V segment lost 5 bases, leaving 4 bases of the junction unmatched. Germline lookup yields CDR1 SSHAT and CDR2 FNYEAQ (reference sequence). The CDR3 loop is CASSRTSGWETQYF. The CDR3 coding sequence is TGTGCCAGCAGCCGGACTAGCGGGTGGGAGACCCAGTACTTC.

J is TRBJ2-5 and V is TRBV5-4; TRBD1 matches 7 bases. V shed 5 bases, J shed 2 bases, and the junction held 3 bases outside the gene matches. The CDR3 is made up of 13 amino acids. Germline loops: CDR1 SGHNT, CDR2 YYREEE (reference sequence). Here the CDR3 DNA reads TGTGCCAGCAGACAGGGACAGCAAGAGACCCAGTACTTC. Translated: CASRQGQQETQYF. Full variable domain (rest looked up from reference TRBV5-4 and TRBJ2-5): ETGVTQSPTHLIKTRGQQVTLRCSSQSGHNTVSWYQQALGQGPQFIFQYYREEENGRGNFPPRFSGLQFPNYSSELNVNALELDDSALYLCASRQGQQETQYFGPGTRLLVL.

The chain joins TRBV4-2 to TRBJ1-1, with 8 positions matching TRBD1. The CDR3 extends over 14 amino acids. Looked up from germline, CDR1 is LGHNA and CDR2 is YNFKEQ. V was pared by 8 bases and J by 3 bases, with 8 bases of the junction left unmatched. CDR3 sequence (DNA): TGTGCCAGCCGGGACAGGCGCCGGGACACTGAAGCTTTCTTT. It specifies CASRDRRRDTEAFF.

This clone was seen more than once but under ten times. The J gene is TRBJ2-6, the V gene TRBV7-6, with D possibly matching TRBD1 (6 bases). V shed 5 bases and J shed 2 bases, with 10 bases lying between them. CDR1 SGHVS and CDR2 FNYEAQ come from the germline V gene. The CDR3 runs to 15 residues. This chain's CDR3 is CASSPGTPGANVLTF. DNA for the CDR3: TGTGCCAGCAGCCCTGGGACACCTGGGGCCAACGTCCTGACTTTC.

The V and J genes are TRBV7-2 and TRBJ1-6; D uncertain. Trimming left V 5 bases short and J 7 bases short, with 12 bases between. This CDR3 contains 14 residues. Looked up from germline, CDR1 is SGHTA and CDR2 is FQGNSA. The chain's CDR3 is CASSHAAGNSPLHF. CDR3 nucleotides: TGTGCCAGCAGCCACGCGGCCGGAAATTCACCCCTCCACTTT.

This chain uses TRBV7-2 with TRBJ1-2; TRBD1 agrees at 9 bases. After removal of 3 bases from V and 4 bases from J, the junction contained 6 bases not matched to a gene. Germline V lookup: CDR1 SGHTA, CDR2 FQGNSA. There are 15 residues in the CDR3. Here the CDR3 reads CASSFGDREAYGYTF. DNA for the CDR3: TGTGCCAGCAGCTTTGGGGACAGGGAGGCCTATGGCTACACCTTC.